The rows below give T cell receptor beta chains drawn from one sample of a study of cytomegalovirus exposure and HLA in healthy donors. TCRdb's table, derived via immunoSEQ multiplex PCR, lists solely in-frame clones and lacks some. The table lists 100,000 to 150,000 clones, roughly a sixth of them singletons. Material for sequencing was PBMCs. The receptors derive from a female donor in good health and CMV-seropositive. Both conserved end residues are part of each CDR3. D genes are given only for firm matches. Clone size is given for some rows only: seen once, a few or many times, or a class if the clone is expanded.

v_call	clone_size	cdr3_length	d_call	j_call	cdr3_aa	cdr3_nt
TRBV4-1	few	20	-	TRBJ2-6	CASSQDPPETFSSGANVLTF	TGCGCCAGCAGCCAAGATCCGCCGGAGACGTTTTCCTCTGGGGCCAACGTCCTGACTTTC
TRBV30	-	13	-	TRBJ1-6	CAWKSSYNSPLHF	TGTGCCTGGAAGAGCTCCTATAATTCACCCCTCCACTTT
TRBV7-6	-	17	TRBD2	TRBJ2-3	CASSFRSGGGPTDTQYF	TGTGCCAGCAGCTTCAGGAGCGGGGGAGGCCCCACAGATACGCAGTATTTT
TRBV25-1	-	11	-	TRBJ1-2	CASRTAYGYTF	TGTGCCAGCAGGACAGCCTATGGCTACACCTTC
TRBV5-6	-	16	TRBD1	TRBJ2-5	CASSLYRDRLQETQYF	TGTGCCAGCAGCTTGTACCGGGACAGACTCCAAGAGACCCAGTACTTC
TRBV6-5	-	13	-	TRBJ2-5	CASSYGASETQYF	TGTGCCAGCAGTTACGGGGCCTCTGAGACCCAGTACTTC
TRBV5-4	-	15	TRBD1	TRBJ2-1	CASSSPGTGFNEQFF	TGTGCCAGCAGCTCCCCCGGGACAGGGTTTAATGAGCAGTTCTTC
TRBV6-5	-	16	-	TRBJ2-7	CASSYLPDKSSYEQYF	TGTGCCAGCAGTTATCTTCCTGACAAGAGCTCCTACGAGCAGTACTTC
TRBV19	few	12	-	TRBJ1-2	CATTPRDGGYTF	TGTGCCACCACGCCCAGGGATGGTGGCTACACCTTC
TRBV9	-	15	-	TRBJ2-3	CASSVDEGRTDTQYF	TGTGCCAGCAGCGTAGACGAGGGGAGGACAGATACGCAGTATTTT
TRBV28	few	14	TRBD2	TRBJ2-7	CASIPSGNSYEQYF	TGTGCCAGCATTCCTAGCGGTAACTCCTACGAGCAGTACTTC
TRBV9	few	18	TRBD1	TRBJ2-7	CASSVGGPPGQGGWEQYF	TGTGCCAGCAGCGTAGGGGGCCCGCCGGGACAGGGAGGTTGGGAGCAGTACTTC
TRBV6-1	-	15	TRBD2	TRBJ2-5	CASSEGAGEWETQYF	TGTGCCAGCAGTGAAGGGGCGGGAGAGTGGGAGACCCAGTACTTC
TRBV2	few	14	-	TRBJ1-4	CASSVTTNHEKLFF	TGTGCCAGCAGTGTAACAACGAATCATGAAAAACTGTTTTTT
TRBV6-1	few	12	-	TRBJ1-1	CASSSHRTEAFF	TGTGCCAGCAGTTCGCACAGAACTGAAGCTTTCTTT
TRBV7-9	-	16	TRBD1	TRBJ1-1	CASSNRGTGVDTEAFF	TGTGCCAGCAGCAACCGCGGGACAGGGGTGGACACTGAAGCTTTCTTT
TRBV19	-	16	TRBD1	TRBJ1-5	CASSKQGSKGNQPQHF	TGTGCCAGTAGTAAACAGGGGTCCAAGGGCAATCAGCCCCAGCATTTT
TRBV7-8	-	16	TRBD1	TRBJ1-2	CASSLGIGQVGYGYTF	TGTGCCAGCAGCTTAGGGATAGGACAGGTCGGCTATGGCTACACCTTC
TRBV4-2	-	16	TRBD2	TRBJ2-2	CASSRGLAGEYGELFF	TGTGCCAGCAGCCGGGGACTAGCGGGAGAGTACGGGGAGCTGTTTTTT
TRBV4-2	few	15	TRBD1	TRBJ2-1	CASSPGVQGAGEQFF	TGTGCCAGCAGCCCCGGAGTACAGGGGGCAGGTGAGCAGTTCTTC
TRBV4-3	few	17	-	TRBJ1-4	CASSQEPGVPTNEKLFF	TGCGCCAGCAGCCAGGAACCGGGGGTTCCAACTAATGAAAAACTGTTTTTT
TRBV19	-	16	-	TRBJ1-1	CASSIGAGWMNTEAFF	TGTGCCAGTAGTATAGGGGCAGGCTGGATGAACACTGAAGCTTTCTTT
TRBV6-5	many	15	-	TRBJ1-1	CASSYSGAMNTEAFF	TGTGCCAGCAGTTACTCAGGGGCTATGAACACTGAAGCTTTCTTT
TRBV5-6	few	17	TRBD1	TRBJ1-1	CASTAGTGGFRDTEAFF	TGTGCCAGCACCGCCGGGACAGGGGGCTTTAGGGACACTGAAGCTTTCTTT
TRBV7-2	-	16	-	TRBJ2-3	CASSLDWASGTDTQYF	TGTGCCAGCAGCTTAGATTGGGCGTCGGGCACAGATACGCAGTATTTT
TRBV5-4	-	15	TRBD1	TRBJ2-7	CASSQPGQGSYEQYF	TGTGCCAGCAGCCAACCGGGACAGGGCTCCTACGAGCAGTACTTC
TRBV5-1	few	14	TRBD2	TRBJ2-3	CASSLAGPLDTQYF	TGCGCCAGCAGCTTAGCGGGACCTCTAGATACGCAGTATTTT
TRBV6-5	-	14	-	TRBJ2-7	CASTPDAGSYEQYF	TGTGCCAGCACCCCAGACGCGGGCTCCTACGAGCAGTACTTC
TRBV5-1	few	14	TRBD1	TRBJ1-6	CASSLEGADSPLHF	TGCGCCAGCAGCTTGGAGGGGGCAGATTCACCCCTCCACTTT
TRBV4-3	-	16	-	TRBJ1-3	CASSQEWRRGRNTIYF	TGCGCCAGCAGCCAAGAATGGCGGCGGGGACGAAACACCATATATTTT
TRBV21-1	-	15	-	TRBJ1-6	CASSIPHSQGSPLHF	TGTGCCAGCAGCATCCCGCACTCACAGGGTTCACCCCTCCACTTT
TRBV5-1	few	16	TRBD2	TRBJ2-3	CASSIGLARGTDTQYF	TGCGCCAGCAGCATAGGACTAGCACGTGGGACAGATACGCAGTATTTT
TRBV15	few	16	-	TRBJ1-4	CATSTGVFATNEKLFF	TGTGCCACCAGCACCGGAGTATTTGCAACTAATGAAAAACTGTTTTTT
TRBV7-2	-	14	TRBD2	TRBJ2-7	CASKGTSDAYEQYF	TGTGCCAGCAAGGGAACTAGCGACGCCTACGAGCAGTACTTC
TRBV6-6	-	13	TRBD1	TRBJ1-1	CASSTTQGAEAFF	TGTGCCAGCAGTACGACCCAGGGGGCTGAAGCTTTCTTT
TRBV5-1	-	16	-	TRBJ1-3	CASRDYNGQSGNTIYF	TGCGCCAGCAGGGATTATAATGGGCAGAGTGGAAACACCATATATTTT
TRBV11-2	-	15	TRBD1	TRBJ1-6	CASSLEAGGSSPLHF	TGTGCCAGCAGCTTAGAGGCAGGGGGAAGTTCACCCCTCCACTTT
TRBV6-5	-	12	-	TRBJ2-7	CASRGQIYEQYF	TGTGCCAGCAGAGGACAGATCTACGAGCAGTACTTC
TRBV2	few	15	TRBD1	TRBJ1-2	CASRTQGVRNYGYTF	TGTGCCAGCAGGACACAGGGGGTCCGAAACTATGGCTACACCTTC
TRBV28	-	13	TRBD1	TRBJ2-7	CASGQGESYEQYF	TGTGCCAGCGGACAGGGTGAGAGCTACGAGCAGTACTTC
TRBV2	few	14	-	TRBJ2-2	CATLGRTNTGELFF	TGTGCCACACTGGGCAGGACGAACACCGGGGAGCTGTTTTTT
TRBV29-1	few	14	-	TRBJ2-1	CSGTEKSSYNEQFF	TGCAGCGGGACAGAAAAGAGCTCCTACAATGAGCAGTTCTTC
TRBV4-1	few	13	-	TRBJ1-1	CASSAVQGSEAFF	TGCGCCAGCAGTGCGGTTCAGGGATCTGAAGCTTTCTTT
TRBV2	-	16	-	TRBJ2-4	CASSEGLKVRDYIQYF	TGTGCCAGCAGTGAAGGACTAAAAGTACGGGATTACATTCAGTACTTC